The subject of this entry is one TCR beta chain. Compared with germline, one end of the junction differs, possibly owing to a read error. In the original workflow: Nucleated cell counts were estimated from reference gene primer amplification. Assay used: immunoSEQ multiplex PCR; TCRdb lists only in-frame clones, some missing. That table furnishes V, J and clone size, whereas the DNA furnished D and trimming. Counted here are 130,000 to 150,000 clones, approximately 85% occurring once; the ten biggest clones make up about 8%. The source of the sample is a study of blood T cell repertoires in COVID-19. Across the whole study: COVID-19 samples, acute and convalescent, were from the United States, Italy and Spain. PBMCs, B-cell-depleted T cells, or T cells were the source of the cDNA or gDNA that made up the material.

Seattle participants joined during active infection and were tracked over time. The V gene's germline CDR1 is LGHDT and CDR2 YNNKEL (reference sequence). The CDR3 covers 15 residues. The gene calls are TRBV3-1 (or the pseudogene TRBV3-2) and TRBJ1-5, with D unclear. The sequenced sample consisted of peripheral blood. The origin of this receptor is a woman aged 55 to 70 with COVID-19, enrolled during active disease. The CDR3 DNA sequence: TGTGCCAGCAGCCAAGGGATATCTAGCGATCAGCCCCAGCATTTT. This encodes CASSQGISSDQPQHF.